The rows below give T cell receptor beta chains drawn from one sample of a study of T cell repertoires in aging, cancer and after chemotherapy. MiXCR was run by TCRdb on the multiplex PCR reads, yielding one entry per CDR3 protein. Here the sample spans 1,500 to 2,000 distinct CDR3 sequences, over 20% being singletons. Sequencing was carried out using blood. The receptors originated from a human donor with a blood cancer. CDR3s include the opening cysteine and the closing phenylalanine or tryptophan. The D gene is left open where the match is weak. Clone size, where shown, is once, few, many, or a class for clones that have expanded.

J gene,D gene,V gene,clone size,CDR3 protein,CDR3 DNA
TRBJ1-1,NA,TRBV5-1,medium-sized,CASSRRQMNTEAFF,TGCGCCAGCAGTAGGAGGCAGATGAACACTGAAGCTTTCTTT
TRBJ2-2,NA,TRBV20-1,NA,CSAPSAARSTGELFF,TGCAGTGCTCCCTCCGCGGCTAGAAGCACCGGGGAGCTGTTTTTT
TRBJ2-1,TRBD2,TRBV12-3/TRBV12-4,medium-sized,CASSQRENPNNEQFF,TGTGCCAGCAGTCAGCGGGAGAACCCCAACAATGAGCAGTTCTTC
TRBJ1-6,NA,TRBV4-2,NA,CASSQEESSYNSPLHF,TGTGCCAGCAGCCAAGAAGAGAGCTCCTATAATTCACCCCTCCACTTT
TRBJ2-3,NA,TRBV28,NA,CASSFPPRRTDTQYF,TGTGCCAGCAGTTTCCCCCCCAGGCGCACAGATACGCAGTATTTT
TRBJ2-7,TRBD2,TRBV19,NA,CASTPGSGVGSYEQYF,TGTGCCAGTACCCCAGGGAGCGGGGTGGGCTCCTACGAGCAGTACTTC
TRBJ2-3,NA,TRBV27,medium-sized,CASSSTVTGADTQYF,TGTGCCAGCAGTTCGACCGTGACAGGCGCCGATACGCAGTATTTT
TRBJ1-3,NA,TRBV12-3/TRBV12-4,medium-sized,CASRISSGNTIYF,TGTGCCAGCAGAATTAGCTCTGGAAACACCATATATTTT
TRBJ2-7,TRBD2,TRBV5-1,few,CASSLGTSGSGVYEQYF,TGCGCCAGCAGCCTCGGGACTAGCGGGAGTGGGGTCTACGAGCAGTACTTC
TRBJ1-2,NA,TRBV19,medium-sized,CASSIVRGDYGYTF,TGTGCCAGTAGTATTGTCCGGGGGGACTATGGCTACACCTTC
TRBJ1-2,TRBD1,TRBV6-5,medium-sized,CASRTEGQGNTDYGYTF,TGTGCCAGCAGAACCGAGGGACAGGGGAATACAGACTATGGCTACACCTTC
TRBJ1-1,NA,TRBV5-1,NA,CASSLEAGQGLIEAFF,TGCGCCAGCAGCTTGGAGGCTGGACAAGGATTAATCGAAGCTTTCTTT
TRBJ2-2,TRBD1,TRBV12-3/TRBV12-4,NA,CASSFTGGAGELFF,TGTGCCAGCAGTTTTACAGGGGGAGCCGGGGAGCTGTTTTTT
TRBJ2-7,NA,TRBV14,NA,CASSQALSSYEQYF,TGTGCCAGCAGCCAGGCTCTCAGCTCCTACGAGCAGTACTTC
TRBJ2-7,NA,TRBV10-3,few,CAISLGRGQVGYEQYF,TGTGCCATCAGTCTCGGTCGGGGTCAGGTGGGCTACGAGCAGTACTTC
TRBJ2-1,NA,TRBV2,NA,CASSSGGYSYNEQFF,TGTGCCAGCAGCAGTGGCGGTTACTCCTACAATGAGCAGTTCTTC
TRBJ2-7,NA,TRBV7-2,NA,CASSPGGGGYYEQYF,TGTGCCAGCAGCCCGGGCGGTGGCGGGTACTACGAGCAGTACTTC
TRBJ2-3,TRBD2,TRBV6-2/TRBV6-3,medium-sized,CASKPSAGGVRNTQYF,TGTGCCAGCAAGCCATCAGCGGGAGGTGTAAGAAATACGCAGTATTTT
TRBJ2-1,TRBD2,TRBV27,medium-sized,CASRRLADNEQFF,TGTGCCAGCAGACGACTAGCCGACAATGAGCAGTTCTTC
TRBJ2-5,TRBD2,TRBV20-1,few,CSANGLAPSQTQYF,TGCAGTGCTAACGGACTAGCGCCCAGCCAGACCCAGTACTTC
TRBJ1-1,NA,TRBV6-1,medium-sized,CASSVGETNTEAFF,TGTGCCAGCAGTGTGGGAGAAACTAACACTGAAGCTTTCTTT
TRBJ2-1,NA,TRBV19,medium-sized,CASSNTGRNEQFF,TGTGCCAGTAGTAACACCGGACGTAATGAGCAGTTCTTC
TRBJ2-5,TRBD2,TRBV5-1,NA,CASSPGLAQETQYF,TGCGCCAGCAGCCCCGGACTAGCGCAAGAGACCCAGTACTTC
TRBJ1-2,TRBD1,TRBV6-5,NA,CASSWGTGSYGYTF,TGTGCCAGCAGTTGGGGGACAGGGAGCTATGGCTACACCTTC
TRBJ2-2,NA,TRBV5-4,medium-sized,CASSLGTSFSGELFF,TGTGCCAGCAGCTTAGGGACTTCATTCTCCGGGGAGCTGTTTTTT
TRBJ2-1,NA,TRBV7-2,medium-sized,CASSPDPKRGNEQFF,TGTGCCAGCAGCCCAGATCCCAAGAGGGGCAATGAGCAGTTCTTC
TRBJ2-3,TRBD1,TRBV5-4,medium-sized,CASSLGQGTTDTQYF,TGTGCCAGCAGCTTGGGACAGGGGACCACAGATACGCAGTATTTT
TRBJ1-6,TRBD1,TRBV12-3/TRBV12-4,NA,CASSLHIFTGGNSPLHF,TGTGCCAGCAGCTTACACATATTCACAGGGGGTAATTCACCCCTCCACTTT
TRBJ1-1,TRBD1,TRBV5-4,NA,CASSFRRGWDTEAFF,TGTGCCAGCAGCTTTCGCAGGGGGTGGGACACTGAAGCTTTCTTT
TRBJ2-1,TRBD2,TRBV9,NA,CASSRTAWSGALAGSYNEQFF,TGTGCCAGCAGCCGAACTGCGTGGTCGGGGGCTCTAGCGGGGTCCTACAATGAGCAGTTCTTC
TRBJ2-7,TRBD1,TRBV6-5,NA,CASSYSGQTSFGEQYF,TGTGCCAGCAGTTACTCGGGACAGACTTCTTTTGGCGAGCAGTACTTC
TRBJ2-7,NA,TRBV27,medium-sized,CASRGLREQYF,TGTGCCAGCAGGGGGCTACGGGAGCAGTACTTC
TRBJ2-5,TRBD2,TRBV5-1,NA,CASSPLGLAGGETQYF,TGCGCCAGCAGCCCGCTAGGACTAGCGGGAGGGGAGACCCAGTACTTC
TRBJ1-1,NA,TRBV27,medium-sized,CASYTAMNTEAFF,TGTGCCAGCTATACGGCAATGAACACTGAAGCTTTCTTT
TRBJ2-1,NA,TRBV7-2,NA,CASSLVAQSYNEQFF,TGTGCCAGCAGCTTAGTAGCGCAGTCCTACAATGAGCAGTTCTTC
TRBJ2-7,NA,TRBV6-6,medium-sized,CASSHRGWEASYEQYF,TGTGCCAGCAGTCACAGGGGCTGGGAGGCCTCCTACGAGCAGTACTTC
TRBJ2-2,NA,TRBV27,medium-sized,CASSWGTDTGELFF,TGTGCCAGCAGTTGGGGGACCGACACCGGGGAGCTGTTTTTT
TRBJ2-6,TRBD1,TRBV5-1,few,CASSRTGWPYSGANVLTF,TGCGCCAGCAGCAGGACAGGGTGGCCTTACTCTGGGGCCAACGTCCTGACTTTC
TRBJ1-2,TRBD1,TRBV28,NA,CASRGTGVNGYTF,TGTGCCAGCAGGGGGACAGGGGTAAACGGCTACACCTTC
TRBJ2-1,NA,TRBV6-6,medium-sized,CASIQGYNEQFF,TGTGCCAGCATCCAGGGTTACAATGAGCAGTTCTTC
TRBJ1-1,NA,TRBV18,few,CASSMRGTEAFF,TGTGCCAGCTCCATGCGAGGCACTGAAGCTTTCTTT
TRBJ1-6,NA,TRBV9,NA,CASSVAGVRNSPLHF,TGTGCCAGCAGCGTAGCTGGGGTAAGGAATTCACCCCTCCACTTT
TRBJ2-7,TRBD2,TRBV5-1,few,CASSLGTSGRGEQYF,TGCGCCAGCAGCCTGGGGACTAGCGGGAGGGGCGAGCAGTACTTC
TRBJ2-1,TRBD1,TRBV6-4,NA,CASRFPGQDYSYNEQFF,TGTGCCAGCAGATTCCCGGGACAGGATTACTCCTACAATGAGCAGTTCTTC
TRBJ2-2,NA,TRBV11-2,medium-sized,CASSMDLINTGELFF,TGTGCCAGCAGCATGGACCTTATTAACACCGGGGAGCTGTTTTTT
TRBJ2-5,TRBD1,TRBV19,NA,CASRDRGRGTQYF,TGTGCCAGTCGGGACAGGGGGCGCGGGACCCAGTACTTC
TRBJ1-2,NA,TRBV6-5,few,CASSRQDYGYTF,TGTGCCAGCAGTAGACAGGACTATGGCTACACCTTC
TRBJ1-4,NA,TRBV4-3,few,CASSQAGRDEKLFF,TGCGCCAGCAGCCAAGCGGGTAGAGATGAAAAACTGTTTTTT
TRBJ1-5,NA,TRBV4-3,NA,CASSQDRQGQPQHF,TGCGCCAGCAGCCAAGATCGGCAGGGACAGCCCCAGCATTTT
TRBJ1-2,NA,TRBV24-1,medium-sized,CATSGGEIYGYTF,TGTGCCACCAGTGGCGGGGAAATATATGGCTACACCTTC
TRBJ2-7,NA,TRBV5-1,few,CASRFGLVSYEQYF,TGCGCCAGCAGATTCGGACTGGTCTCCTACGAGCAGTACTTC
TRBJ1-1,NA,TRBV10-1,NA,CASRILTTRSF,TGCGCCAGCAGAATACTGACAACTCGGAGTTTT
TRBJ1-1,NA,TRBV20-1,few,CSAREAEAYTEAFF,TGCAGTGCTAGAGAGGCGGAGGCGTACACTGAAGCTTTCTTT
TRBJ1-6,NA,TRBV27,medium-sized,CASSAPRGNSPLHF,TGTGCCAGCAGTGCCCCGAGGGGAAATTCACCCCTCCACTTT
TRBJ1-2,TRBD1,TRBV29-1,medium-sized,CSVGDRGNYGYTF,TGCAGCGTTGGGGACAGAGGCAACTATGGCTACACCTTC